Detailed here is one T cell receptor beta chain. The CDR3 extends over 15 amino acids. From germline, CDR1 is SGHDN and CDR2 FVKESK. Trimming cost V 2 bases and J 5 bases; bases outside gene matches: 9. Cohorts were based on clinical histories the participants reported. Recovery among Cohort 3 donors was established by two negative PCRs, clearance, or symptom resolution. This entry is derived from a study of blood T cell repertoires in COVID-19. Repertoires were generated with immunoSEQ multiplex PCR, while TCRdb's copy carries only in-frame clones and drops some. Among some 290,000 clones listed, roughly 89% were seen once.

The clonotype was recovered from a woman aged 30 to 39 who had recovered from COVID-19. The sample consisted of PBMCs or T cells enriched from blood (not recorded which). The chain recombines TRBV14 with TRBJ2-7, with 7 positions matching TRBD1. CDR3 bases: TGTGCCAGCAGCCAATGGGCAGGGGGTCGACACGAGCAGTACTTC. Translated: CASSQWAGGRHEQYF.